Below, 18 T cell receptor beta chains from the same sample are listed, as sequenced in a study of T cell responses to AZD1222 COVID-19 vaccine (dated by TCRdb to the early 2020s). Taken with the paper, the label for time point translates to: baseline before first vaccination. The library was generated by the immunoSEQ multiplex PCR assay. The immuneACCESS repertoire file appears here via TCRdb, limited to in-frame rearrangements. These files lack a portion of the clones; in checked studies, under half of the deficit traces to unresolved V genes, and the cause of the others is not known. A total of 150,000 to 200,000 clones appear in this sample, around 93% of them only once. The ten largest account for about 2.3% of the sample. Source: peripheral blood, taken on day 0 of AZD1222 vaccination. The receptors here all came from an adult in good health.

This chain connects TRBV4-2 to TRBJ2-2; D is perhaps TRBD1 or TRBD2 (5 bases each). CDR1 and CDR2 from the germline V gene are LGHNA and YNFKEQ. Trimming stripped 0 bases from V and 4 bases from J, with 12 bases between. CDR3 length equals 16 residues. The CDR3 bases are TGTGCCAGCAGCCAAGATCGGGCAGGGACCACCGGGGAGCTGTTTTTT. This gives the protein CASSQDRAGTTGELFF.

The rearrangement joins TRBV7-9 to TRBJ1-1, with 10 bases lining up with TRBD1. The CDR3 length is 14 residues. Trimming removed 3 bases from V and 4 bases from J; junction bases left unmatched: 2. Germline V gene lookup returns CDR1 SEHNR and CDR2 FQNEAQ (reference sequence). CDR3 protein: CASSFRDRGTEAFF. The CDR3 DNA sequence: TGTGCCAGCAGCTTTCGGGACAGGGGCACTGAAGCTTTCTTT.

CDR3 sequence: CASSLLSATNEKLFF. As DNA, the CDR3 is TGTGCCAGCAGTTTATTATCCGCAACTAATGAAAAACTGTTTTTT. The J gene is TRBJ1-4, the V gene TRBV28, with D uncertain. Germline-derived CDR1 and CDR2 are MDHEN and SYDVKM. This CDR3 comprises 15 residues. Trimming left V 1 base short and J 0 bases short, with 6 bases between.

V is TRBV11-2 and J is TRBJ2-2; D gene uncertain. The CDR3 extends over 14 amino acids. Germline V gene data show CDR1 as SGHAT and CDR2 as FQNNGV. Deletions cut 5 bases from V and 5 bases from J, with 12 bases between. The CDR3 DNA sequence: TGTGCCAGCAGCGCCTTTATGGGGACCGGGGAGCTGTTTTTT. It specifies CASSAFMGTGELFF.

In DNA form, the CDR3 reads TGTGCCAGCAGCTTGGCGGGAGCTTCTACAGATACGCAGTATTTT. It specifies CASSLAGASTDTQYF. This chain connects TRBV7-2 to TRBJ2-3, with 7 bases lining up with TRBD2. The ends lost 3 bases at V and 3 bases at J; junction bases unmatched: 6. CDR3 size: 15 residues. Germline CDR1 SGHTA, CDR2 FQGNSA. The full variable domain, completed using reference TRBV7-2 and TRBJ2-3, is GAGVSQSPSNKVTEKGKDVELRCDPISGHTALYWYRQSLGQGLEFLIYFQGNSAPDKSGLPSDRFSAERTGGSVSTLTIQRTQQEDSAVYLCASSLAGASTDTQYFGPGTRLTVL.

This clone was seen only once. The chain employs TRBV5-6 and TRBJ1-2; D ambiguous. The CDR3 loop spans 14 amino acids. The ends were cut back, 0 bases at V and 9 bases at J, with 15 bases in the middle. Germline V gene lookup returns CDR1 SGHDT and CDR2 YYEEEE. The CDR3 spells CASSLGAVIRSYTF. The CDR3, as DNA: TGTGCCAGCAGCTTGGGGGCTGTTATTAGAAGCTACACCTTC.

CDR3 coding DNA: TGTGCCAGCATCAAATTCGGAGATACGCAGTATTTT. This encodes CASIKFGDTQYF. This chain connects TRBV5-6 to TRBJ2-3; D is unresolved. Trimming took off 6 bases at V and 5 bases at J, with 10 bases between the two ends. The CDR3 is 12 amino acids. Germline V gene sequence: CDR1 SGHDT, CDR2 YYEEEE.

This clone has just a few counts. This rearrangement joins TRBV21-1 to TRBJ1-3. TRBV21-1 is reported as a pseudogene. The CDR3 runs 12 residues. In DNA, the CDR3 is TGTGCCAGCAGCAAAATGCGAAACACCATATATTTT. Its translation: CASSKMRNTIYF.

This clone is a singleton in its sample. This chain joins TRBV19 and TRBJ2-1, with D hard to call. The CDR3 spans 14 residues. The V and J ends lost 5 bases and 9 bases respectively, with 17 bases between them. CDR1 and CDR2 from the germline V gene are LNHDA and SQIVND (reference sequence). CDR3 nucleotides: TGTGCCAGTAGTGTGTCGTTAGGGCCCTCTGAGCAGTTCTTC. It codes for CASSVSLGPSEQFF. Filled out from reference TRBV19 and TRBJ2-1, the complete variable domain reads DGGITQSPKYLFRKEGQNVTLSCEQNLNHDAMYWYRQDPGQGLRLIYYSQIVNDFQKGDIAEGYSVSREKKESFPLTVTSAQKNPTAFYLCASSVSLGPSEQFFGPGTRLTVL.

The chain has TRBV7-2 and TRBJ2-5; 7 bases line up with TRBD2. The CDR3 runs 14 residues. Germline trimming cut 0 bases from V and 5 bases from J; bases unmatched to any gene: 3. The V gene's germline CDR1 is SGHTA and CDR2 FQGNSA. In DNA, the CDR3 is TGTGCCAGCAGCTTAGCCGGGGGGTGGGAGACCCAGTACTTC. Amino acids: CASSLAGGWETQYF.

The chain links TRBV10-1 to TRBJ1-1, with D perhaps TRBD1 (5 bases). V was pared by 0 bases and J by 10 bases, with 15 bases between. Germline lookup yields CDR1 WNHNN and CDR2 SYGVQD (reference sequence). This CDR3 has 14 residues. The CDR3 loop is CASSESTGPRGAFF. CDR3 DNA sequence: TGCGCCAGCAGTGAGTCGACGGGGCCGCGGGGAGCTTTCTTT.

CDR3 protein: CASSWDAGRATNQPQHF. The CDR3 DNA reads TGTGCCAGCAGCTGGGACGCGGGGCGAGCCACAAATCAGCCCCAGCATTTT. The rearrangement joins TRBV7-8 to TRBJ1-5, with D perhaps matching TRBD1 (5 bases). V dropped 4 bases and J dropped 4 bases, with 20 bases sitting between them. Germline V CDR1 and CDR2: SGHVS, FQNEAQ. The CDR3 runs to 17 residues.

This sequence joins TRBV27 and TRBJ2-7; D uncertain. Germline V lookup: CDR1 MNHEY, CDR2 SMNVEV (reference sequence). Trimming left V 10 bases short and J 3 bases short, with 10 bases between. The CDR3 is 11 residues long. The CDR3 DNA is TGTGCCACCCGAACCTACTACGAGCAGTACTTC. Translating it yields CATRTYYEQYF.

The CDR3 here is CASHSGARSPLHF. The CDR3 DNA follows: TGTGCCTCCCACAGCGGGGCACGGTCACCCCTCCACTTT. The chain uses TRBV10-3 and TRBJ1-6; TRBD1 is a possible D gene (5 bases). Germline CDR1 ENHRY, CDR2 SYGVKD. V gave up 11 bases and J gave up 10 bases, with 18 bases separating them. There are 13 residues in the CDR3.

This sequence joins TRBV3-1 (or the pseudogene TRBV3-2) and TRBJ2-3; D gene unclear. V was pared by 0 bases and J by 8 bases, with 12 bases between. Germline-derived CDR1 and CDR2 are LGHDT and YNNKEL (reference sequence). There are 14 residues in the CDR3. For the CDR3, the DNA is TGTGCCAGCAGCCAAGACCGGGCGTGGGGTACGCAGTATTTT. This gives the protein CASSQDRAWGTQYF.

In this sample, this clone turned up once. V usage is TRBV24-1 and J usage is TRBJ2-2; D remains ambiguous. Germline V CDR1 and CDR2: KGHDR, SFDVKD. V shed 4 bases and J shed 8 bases, with 13 bases lying between them. There are 14 residues in the CDR3. As DNA, the CDR3 is TGTGCCACCAGTGAAAGCAGGATAGGTGGGGAGCTGTTTTTT. Translating it yields CATSESRIGGELFF.

The genes are TRBV30 and TRBJ1-1, with a tentative D call TRBD1 (5 bases). V lost 0 bases and J lost 6, with 11 bases in between. The germline V gene encodes CDR1 GTSNPN and CDR2 SVGIG (reference sequence). The CDR3 runs to 13 residues. CDR3 loop: CAWSVGEGAEAFF. The CDR3 bases are TGTGCCTGGAGTGTGGGGGAAGGGGCTGAAGCTTTCTTT.

The chain carries TRBV27 and TRBJ1-6; 8 bases map to TRBD1. Germline lookup yields CDR1 MNHEY and CDR2 SMNVEV (reference sequence). CDR3 length equals 14 residues. V shed 5 bases and J 5 bases; nucleotides not matched to a gene: 2. CDR3 bases: TGTGCCAGCAGTACGACAGGGGATAATTCACCCCTCCACTTT. The encoded protein is CASSTTGDNSPLHF.